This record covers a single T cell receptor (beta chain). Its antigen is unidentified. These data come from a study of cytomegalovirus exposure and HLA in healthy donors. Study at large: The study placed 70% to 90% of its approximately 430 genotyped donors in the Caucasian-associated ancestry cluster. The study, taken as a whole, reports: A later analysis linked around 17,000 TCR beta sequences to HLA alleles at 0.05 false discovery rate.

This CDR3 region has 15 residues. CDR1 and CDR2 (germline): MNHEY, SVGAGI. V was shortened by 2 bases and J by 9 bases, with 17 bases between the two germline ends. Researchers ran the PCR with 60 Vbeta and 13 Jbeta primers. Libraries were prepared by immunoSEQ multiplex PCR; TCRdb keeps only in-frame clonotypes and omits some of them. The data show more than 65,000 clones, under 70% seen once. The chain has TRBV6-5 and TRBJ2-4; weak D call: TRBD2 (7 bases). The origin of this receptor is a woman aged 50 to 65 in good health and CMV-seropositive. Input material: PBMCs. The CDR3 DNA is TGTGCCAGCAGTTACATGTGGGGGGGCTATCTCATTCAGTACTTC. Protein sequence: CASSYMWGGYLIQYF.